The rows below give T cell receptor beta chains drawn from one sample of a study of PD-L1 blockade in urothelial cancer. The protocol was immunoSEQ multiplex PCR, while the TCRdb copy is restricted to in-frame clones and leaves out a portion. Found here are 98,000 or so clones, nearly 90% of them singletons; the top ten hold around 1.5%. This material consisted of PBMCs, taken around atezolizumab (anti-PD-L1) treatment. These receptors all come from a man in his fifties or sixties with urothelial cancer. Each CDR3 is given with its conserved first and last residue. Fields, in order: CDR3 length, clone size, J gene, V gene, D gene, CDR3 protein, CDR3 DNA. The D gene is left open where the match is weak. Some rows mark clone size as missing; the rest say once, few, many or name a class of expanded clone.

15,once,TRBJ2-5,TRBV7-2,TRBD2,CASSLGGSGRETQYF,TGTGCCAGCAGCTTAGGGGGTAGCGGGAGAGAGACCCAGTACTTC
16,.,TRBJ1-2,TRBV6-4,TRBD1,CASSPQQRQGTDGYTF,TGTGCCAGCAGTCCCCAGCAGAGACAGGGAACTGATGGCTACACCTTC
16,.,TRBJ2-7,TRBV10-3,TRBD1,CAIRSAGQGTSYEQYF,TGTGCCATCAGATCCGCGGGACAGGGGACTTCCTACGAGCAGTACTTC
12,few,TRBJ2-1,TRBV7-9,.,CASSRLVDEQFF,TGTGCCAGCAGTCGACTAGTCGATGAGCAGTTCTTC
15,.,TRBJ2-3,TRBV5-1,TRBD1,CASSLGQGATDTQYF,TGCGCCAGCAGCTTGGGGCAGGGGGCCACAGATACGCAGTATTTT
15,.,TRBJ2-7,TRBV19,TRBD2,CASSPSSGDSYEQYF,TGTGCCAGTAGTCCTAGTAGCGGGGATTCCTACGAGCAGTACTTC
16,.,TRBJ2-1,TRBV7-2,TRBD1,CASSLTGGFSYNEQFF,TGTGCCAGCAGCTTAACAGGGGGCTTTTCCTACAATGAGCAGTTCTTC
16,few,TRBJ2-4,TRBV11-2,.,CASSPPGVRLKNIQYF,TGTGCCAGCAGCCCCCCGGGGGTGCGGCTCAAAAACATTCAGTACTTC
16,.,TRBJ2-1,TRBV13,TRBD1,CASSGSRDRGYNEQFF,TGTGCCAGCAGCGGCTCCCGGGACAGGGGCTACAATGAGCAGTTCTTC
14,.,TRBJ1-4,TRBV4-2,.,CASSGGATGEKLFF,TGTGCCAGCAGCGGTGGTGCCACGGGGGAAAAACTGTTTTTT
14,.,TRBJ1-4,TRBV5-8,TRBD1,CASSTGQGDEKLFF,TGTGCCAGCAGCACGGGACAGGGGGATGAAAAACTGTTTTTT
17,.,TRBJ1-2,TRBV19,.,CASREQGVGALNYGYTF,TGTGCCAGTAGGGAACAGGGAGTTGGGGCCCTTAACTATGGCTACACCTTC
14,.,TRBJ2-7,TRBV2,TRBD1,CASSSGTGSYEQYF,TGTGCCAGCAGCTCCGGGACAGGGTCCTACGAGCAGTACTTC
15,.,TRBJ2-3,TRBV19,.,CASSTSGLDTDTQYF,TGTGCCAGTAGTACCTCGGGACTGGACACAGATACGCAGTATTTT
13,few,TRBJ1-2,TRBV10-3,.,CAISEGQGFGYTF,TGTGCCATCAGTGAGGGGCAGGGTTTTGGCTACACCTTC
16,few,TRBJ1-3,TRBV18,TRBD1,CASSPGTGVSGNTIYF,TGTGCCAGCTCACCAGGGACAGGAGTCTCGGGAAACACCATATATTTT
14,.,TRBJ1-5,TRBV6-5,.,CASSYDISNQPQHF,TGTGCCAGCAGTTACGACATTAGCAATCAGCCCCAGCATTTT
15,once,TRBJ1-1,TRBV6-1,TRBD1,CASNPDRGGYTEAFF,TGTGCCAGCAATCCTGACAGGGGAGGTTACACTGAAGCTTTCTTT
15,.,TRBJ2-7,TRBV7-8,TRBD1,CASSGGTGAHYEQYF,TGTGCCAGCAGCGGAGGGACAGGGGCGCACTACGAGCAGTACTTC
16,once,TRBJ2-3,TRBV28,.,CASSSWGAGEQDTQYF,TGTGCCAGCAGTTCATGGGGAGCCGGAGAGCAAGATACGCAGTATTTT
16,.,TRBJ1-2,TRBV7-9,.,CASSPFGIFFNYGYTF,TGTGCCAGCAGCCCGTTCGGGATATTTTTCAACTATGGCTACACCTTC
14,.,TRBJ2-6,TRBV28,.,CASSTGSGANVLTF,TGTGCCAGCAGTACAGGGTCTGGGGCCAACGTCCTGACTTTC
17,.,TRBJ2-4,TRBV5-4,TRBD1,CASSLGLQGPAKNIQYF,TGTGCCAGCAGCTTAGGCCTACAGGGGCCTGCCAAAAACATTCAGTACTTC
12,.,TRBJ2-7,TRBV27,.,CASSLLGDEQYF,TGTGCCAGCAGTTTATTAGGGGATGAGCAGTACTTC
15,.,TRBJ2-7,TRBV19,.,CASSISGVRVHEQYF,TGTGCCAGTAGTATATCGGGGGTAAGGGTCCACGAGCAGTACTTC
12,.,TRBJ2-5,TRBV6-5,.,CASRSPQETQYF,TGTGCCAGCAGGAGCCCCCAAGAGACCCAGTACTTC
17,.,TRBJ2-1,TRBV7-2,TRBD2,CASSRRTSGGPHNEQFF,TGTGCCAGCAGCCGACGGACTAGCGGGGGCCCTCACAATGAGCAGTTCTTC
14,.,TRBJ2-5,TRBV27,TRBD1,CASSATGIQETQYF,TGTGCCAGCAGTGCGACAGGGATTCAAGAGACCCAGTACTTC
17,.,TRBJ2-3,TRBV5-1,TRBD2,CASSSRIAGDLTDTQYF,TGCGCCAGCAGCTCTCGGATAGCGGGAGACCTCACAGATACGCAGTATTTT
15,.,TRBJ2-2,TRBV7-9,TRBD2,CASTLTTSITGELFF,TGTGCCAGCACCCTTACGACTAGCATTACCGGGGAGCTGTTTTTT
16,few,TRBJ1-1,TRBV10-1,.,CASSESVWGLNTEAFF,TGCGCCAGCAGTGAGTCGGTATGGGGGCTGAACACTGAAGCTTTCTTT
11,.,TRBJ2-1,TRBV2,.,CASSILLEAFF,TGTGCCAGCAGCATACTCTTAGAGGCTTTCTTC
16,.,TRBJ2-4,TRBV5-1,TRBD2,CASSPGLAIAKNIQYF,TGCGCCAGCAGCCCAGGACTAGCGATAGCCAAAAACATTCAGTACTTC
15,once,TRBJ2-7,TRBV5-1,TRBD1,CASSFPGQGPLEQYF,TGCGCCAGCAGCTTTCCGGGACAGGGCCCTCTCGAGCAGTACTTC
13,.,TRBJ2-7,TRBV7-7,TRBD1,CASSPGQGGVQYF,TGTGCCAGCAGCCCCGGACAGGGGGGGGTGCAGTACTTC
15,.,TRBJ2-7,TRBV28,.,CASSRRGYTSYEQYF,TGTGCCAGCAGCCGCAGGGGTTATACTTCCTACGAGCAGTACTTC
15,.,TRBJ2-3,TRBV5-4,TRBD2,CASSLAGGRTDTQYF,TGTGCCAGCAGCTTGGCGGGGGGTCGCACAGATACGCAGTATTTT
15,.,TRBJ2-3,TRBV6-4,TRBD2,CASSDSRGGTDTQYF,TGTGCCAGCAGTGACTCGCGGGGGGGCACAGATACGCAGTATTTT
13,few,TRBJ1-1,TRBV7-9,.,CASSSQGNTEAFF,TGTGCCAGCAGCTCCCAGGGGAACACTGAAGCTTTCTTT
14,.,TRBJ2-5,TRBV5-4,TRBD2,CASSAREGAETQYF,TGTGCCAGCAGTGCTCGGGAGGGAGCAGAGACCCAGTACTTC
15,.,TRBJ1-2,TRBV5-1,TRBD1,CASSFTTGELSGYTF,TGCGCCAGCAGCTTTACCACAGGGGAACTAAGTGGCTACACCTTC
19,.,TRBJ2-2,TRBV4-3,TRBD1,CASSQEARTGTVNTGELFF,TGCGCCAGCAGCCAAGAGGCCCGTACCGGGACAGTTAACACCGGGGAGCTGTTTTTT
13,.,TRBJ1-1,TRBV29-1,.,CSAVNRDWTEAFF,TGCAGCGCCGTAAACAGGGATTGGACTGAAGCTTTCTTT
14,.,TRBJ2-5,TRBV5-6,.,CASSFGNSRETQYF,TGTGCCAGCAGCTTTGGAAACAGCCGGGAGACCCAGTACTTC
14,.,TRBJ2-3,TRBV5-4,TRBD1,CASSSGQGSDTQYF,TGTGCCAGCAGCTCTGGACAGGGCTCAGATACGCAGTATTTT
13,.,TRBJ1-5,TRBV6-5,.,CASSQGRTSLQHF,TGTGCCAGCAGTCAGGGGCGAACAAGCCTACAGCATTTT
14,.,TRBJ1-5,TRBV19,TRBD1,CASSITGGWQPQHF,TGTGCCAGTAGTATAACAGGGGGCTGGCAGCCCCAGCATTTT